A selection of T cell receptor beta chains follows, all from one sample in a study of blood T cell repertoires in COVID-19. This table comes from immunoSEQ multiplex PCR, and its TCRdb copy is limited to in-frame clones, with some not included. There are around 300,000 clones in the sample; roughly 90% occur only once, and approximately 3% lies in the top ten. Sequencing was performed on peripheral blood. These TCRs come from a woman under 40 with active or convalescent COVID-19. Each CDR3 is given with its conserved first and last residue. Fields, in order: V gene, J gene, D gene, clone size, CDR3 protein, CDR3 DNA. D genes are given only for firm matches. The listing skips clone size in some rows; elsewhere it reads once, few, many or a size class.

v_call: TRBV2; j_call: TRBJ1-2; d_call: TRBD1; clone_size: .; cdr3_aa: CATRQGKASVYGYTF; cdr3_nt: TGTGCCACAAGACAGGGGAAGGCTTCGGTGTATGGCTACACCTTC
v_call: TRBV15; j_call: TRBJ2-7; d_call: TRBD1; clone_size: .; cdr3_aa: CATSRDPGTGGLEQYF; cdr3_nt: TGTGCCACCAGCAGAGACCCCGGGACAGGGGGTTTAGAGCAGTACTTC
v_call: TRBV7-3; j_call: TRBJ1-6; d_call: .; clone_size: .; cdr3_aa: CASSLSSSYNSPLHF; cdr3_nt: TGTGCCAGCAGCTTATCCAGCTCCTATAATTCACCCCTCCACTTT
v_call: TRBV19; j_call: TRBJ2-7; d_call: TRBD1; clone_size: once; cdr3_aa: CASSIDLTGVPYEQYF; cdr3_nt: TGTGCCAGTAGTATAGATTTGACAGGGGTGCCCTACGAGCAGTACTTC
v_call: TRBV6-5; j_call: TRBJ1-2; d_call: .; clone_size: few; cdr3_aa: CASSYSLRGLGGYTF; cdr3_nt: TGTGCCAGCAGTTACTCGCTCAGGGGCCTCGGAGGCTACACCTTC
v_call: TRBV7-3; j_call: TRBJ1-1; d_call: TRBD1; clone_size: few; cdr3_aa: CASSSSGQGMNTEAFF; cdr3_nt: TGTGCCAGCAGCTCATCGGGACAGGGGATGAACACTGAAGCTTTCTTT
v_call: TRBV18; j_call: TRBJ2-7; d_call: TRBD1; clone_size: .; cdr3_aa: CASSQTGINEQYF; cdr3_nt: TGTGCCAGCTCACAGACAGGGATAAACGAGCAGTACTTC
v_call: TRBV28; j_call: TRBJ1-2; d_call: .; clone_size: .; cdr3_aa: CASSTRDRGNYGYTF; cdr3_nt: TGTGCCAGCAGCACCCGTGACCGGGGGAACTATGGCTACACCTTC
v_call: TRBV29-1; j_call: TRBJ2-3; d_call: TRBD1; clone_size: .; cdr3_aa: CSVGQGADTQYF; cdr3_nt: TGCAGCGTCGGACAGGGAGCAGATACGCAGTATTTT
v_call: TRBV12-5; j_call: TRBJ2-5; d_call: TRBD1; clone_size: .; cdr3_aa: CASGPGQGETQYF; cdr3_nt: TGTGCTAGTGGCCCCGGACAGGGAGAGACCCAGTACTTC
v_call: TRBV20-1; j_call: TRBJ1-1; d_call: TRBD1; clone_size: .; cdr3_aa: CSASQGARIEAFF; cdr3_nt: TGCAGTGCTAGTCAGGGGGCAAGGATTGAAGCTTTCTTT
v_call: TRBV5-1; j_call: TRBJ2-6; d_call: .; clone_size: .; cdr3_aa: CASSLPLSGANVLTF; cdr3_nt: TGCGCCAGCAGTCTCCCACTTTCTGGGGCCAACGTCCTGACTTTC
v_call: TRBV4-1; j_call: TRBJ2-3; d_call: .; clone_size: .; cdr3_aa: CASSQEGGPRGTDTQYF; cdr3_nt: TGCGCCAGCAGCCAAGAGGGGGGGCCCCGCGGTACAGATACGCAGTATTTT
v_call: TRBV5-1; j_call: TRBJ1-1; d_call: TRBD1; clone_size: few; cdr3_aa: CASSFMTGAPTEAFF; cdr3_nt: TGCGCCAGCAGCTTCATGACAGGGGCCCCCACTGAAGCTTTCTTT
v_call: TRBV4-3; j_call: TRBJ1-2; d_call: .; clone_size: once; cdr3_aa: CASSQELRMRGGGYTF; cdr3_nt: TGCGCCAGCAGCCAAGAGTTGCGTATGAGGGGAGGAGGCTACACCTTC
v_call: TRBV11-3; j_call: TRBJ1-1; d_call: .; clone_size: .; cdr3_aa: CASSEDWNTEAFF; cdr3_nt: TGTGCCAGCAGCGAAGACTGGAACACTGAAGCTTTCTTT
v_call: TRBV5-1; j_call: TRBJ1-3; d_call: .; clone_size: .; cdr3_aa: CASSLDGHASGNTIYF; cdr3_nt: TGCGCCAGCAGCTTGGATGGGCATGCCTCTGGAAACACCATATATTTT
v_call: TRBV18; j_call: TRBJ1-1; d_call: TRBD1; clone_size: .; cdr3_aa: CASSPGVRRTGGTEAFF; cdr3_nt: TGTGCCAGCTCACCCGGAGTTCGCCGGACAGGGGGCACTGAAGCTTTCTTT
v_call: TRBV2; j_call: TRBJ1-1; d_call: .; clone_size: .; cdr3_aa: CASSQTGSNTEAFF; cdr3_nt: TGTGCCAGCAGTCAGACAGGTTCGAACACTGAAGCTTTCTTT
v_call: TRBV6-5; j_call: TRBJ1-2; d_call: .; clone_size: .; cdr3_aa: CASSQTVVYGYTF; cdr3_nt: TGTGCCAGCAGTCAGACAGTAGTCTATGGCTACACCTTC
v_call: TRBV10-3; j_call: TRBJ1-3; d_call: .; clone_size: .; cdr3_aa: CAISGPGVSGNTIYF; cdr3_nt: TGTGCCATCAGTGGACCGGGAGTCTCTGGAAACACCATATATTTT
v_call: TRBV30; j_call: TRBJ2-2; d_call: .; clone_size: .; cdr3_aa: CAWIQNTGELFF; cdr3_nt: TGTGCCTGGATCCAGAACACCGGGGAGCTGTTTTTT
v_call: TRBV3-1/TRBV3-2; j_call: TRBJ1-5; d_call: TRBD1; clone_size: few; cdr3_aa: CASSPGRGTGVNQPQHF; cdr3_nt: TGTGCCAGCAGCCCCGGTCGAGGGACAGGGGTCAATCAGCCCCAGCATTTT
v_call: TRBV4-3; j_call: TRBJ2-3; d_call: TRBD1; clone_size: .; cdr3_aa: CASSQDLGGQGPTDTQYF; cdr3_nt: TGCGCCAGCAGCCAAGATTTGGGGGGACAGGGCCCCACAGATACGCAGTATTTT
v_call: TRBV7-2; j_call: TRBJ2-3; d_call: .; clone_size: .; cdr3_aa: CASSLPPPSGTQYF; cdr3_nt: TGTGCCAGCAGCTTACCTCCTCCTTCAGGTACGCAGTATTTT
v_call: TRBV27; j_call: TRBJ1-1; d_call: .; clone_size: .; cdr3_aa: CASSITTNTEAFF; cdr3_nt: TGTGCCAGCAGTATTACGACAAACACTGAAGCTTTCTTT
v_call: TRBV6-5; j_call: TRBJ1-1; d_call: .; clone_size: .; cdr3_aa: CASRNVVMNTEAFF; cdr3_nt: TGTGCCAGCAGGAACGTAGTTATGAACACTGAAGCTTTCTTT
v_call: TRBV4-1; j_call: TRBJ2-3; d_call: TRBD2; clone_size: .; cdr3_aa: CASSQDGGGTITDTQYF; cdr3_nt: TGCGCCAGCAGCCAAGATGGCGGGGGGACAATCACAGATACGCAGTATTTT